This paragraph covers one T cell receptor (beta chain) sequence. Its cognate antigen is unknown. This sample is part of a study of OX40 agonist ivuxolimab in advanced cancers. General study points: CD4+ and CD8+ blood T cells expanded clonally by week 6 at 0.1 to 3.0 mg/kg. Some nonresponders additionally presented with little normalized T-cell clonal expansion.

Enrollment shut out patients with autoimmune disease history or systemic immunosuppression. Clones were read by immunoSEQ multiplex PCR, and TCRdb kept only the in-frame ones, dropping some. The top ten clones hold 0.33% of a sample with tens of thousands of clones, 90% of them seen once. Trimming shortened V by 6 bases and J by 5 bases, and 10 bases separated the two germline ends. Germline values: CDR1 SNHLY, CDR2 FYNNEI. CDR3 length: 13 residues. The chain combines TRBV2 with TRBJ2-2; possible D gene TRBD1, 5 bases. Here the sequenced sample was CD4+ or CD8+ T cells sorted from blood, taken in a trial of the OX40 agonist ivuxolimab. The origin of this receptor is an adult with an advanced solid tumor such as melanoma, head and neck, liver or kidney cancer. The CDR3 loop is CASSRVGTGELFF. The CDR3 DNA reads TGTGCCAGCAGCAGGGTAGGGACCGGGGAGCTGTTTTTT.